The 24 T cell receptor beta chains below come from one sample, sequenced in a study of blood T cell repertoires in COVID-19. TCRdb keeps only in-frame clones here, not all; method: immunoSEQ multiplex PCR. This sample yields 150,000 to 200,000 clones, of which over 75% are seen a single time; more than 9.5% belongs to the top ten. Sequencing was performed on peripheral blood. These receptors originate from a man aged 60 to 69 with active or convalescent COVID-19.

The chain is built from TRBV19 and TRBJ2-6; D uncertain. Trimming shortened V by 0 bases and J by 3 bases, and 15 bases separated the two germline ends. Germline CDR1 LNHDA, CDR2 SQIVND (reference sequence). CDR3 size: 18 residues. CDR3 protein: CASSIDAAGFFGANVLTF. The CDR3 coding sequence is TGTGCCAGTAGTATAGATGCGGCCGGTTTTTTTGGGGCCAACGTCCTGACTTTC.

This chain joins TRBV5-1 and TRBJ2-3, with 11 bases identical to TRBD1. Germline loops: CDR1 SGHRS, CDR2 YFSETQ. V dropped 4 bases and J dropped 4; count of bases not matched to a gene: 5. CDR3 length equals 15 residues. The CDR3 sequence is CASSISGQGADTQYF. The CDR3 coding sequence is TGCGCCAGCAGCATCTCGGGACAGGGGGCAGATACGCAGTATTTT. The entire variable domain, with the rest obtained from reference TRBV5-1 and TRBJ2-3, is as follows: KAGVTQTPRYLIKTRGQQVTLSCSPISGHRSVSWYQQTPGQGLQFLFEYFSETQRNKGNFPGRFSGRQFSNSRSEMNVSTLELGDSALYLCASSISGQGADTQYFGPGTRLTVL.

The CDR3 here is CASRSTGLLTDTQYF. CDR3 DNA sequence: TGTGCCAGTAGATCGACAGGGTTACTCACAGATACGCAGTATTTT. The V call is TRBV19, the J call TRBJ2-3, with TRBD1 matching 7 bases. V lost 6 bases and J lost 2; bases outside the gene matches: 8. CDR1 is LNHDA, CDR2 SQIVND, per germline (reference sequence). The CDR3 length is 15 residues.

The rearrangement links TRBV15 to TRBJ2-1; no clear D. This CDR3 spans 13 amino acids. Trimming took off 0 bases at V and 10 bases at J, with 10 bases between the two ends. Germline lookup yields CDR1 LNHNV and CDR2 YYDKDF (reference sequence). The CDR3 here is CATSRDRVGEQFF. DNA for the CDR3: TGTGCCACCAGCAGAGATCGGGTCGGCGAGCAGTTCTTC.

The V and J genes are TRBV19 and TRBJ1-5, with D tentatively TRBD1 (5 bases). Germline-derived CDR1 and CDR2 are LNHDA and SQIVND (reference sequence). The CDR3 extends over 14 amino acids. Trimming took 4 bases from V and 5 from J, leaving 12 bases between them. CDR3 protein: CASSTTGFHQPQHF. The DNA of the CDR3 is TGTGCCAGTAGTACCACAGGTTTCCATCAGCCCCAGCATTTT.

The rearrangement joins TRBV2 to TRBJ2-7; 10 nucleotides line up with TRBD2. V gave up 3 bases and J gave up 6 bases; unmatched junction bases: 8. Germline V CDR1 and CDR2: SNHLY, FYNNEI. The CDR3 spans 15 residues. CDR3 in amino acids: CASSDLTSGSSEQYF. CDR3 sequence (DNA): TGTGCCAGCAGTGACCTGACTAGCGGGTCGTCCGAGCAGTACTTC.

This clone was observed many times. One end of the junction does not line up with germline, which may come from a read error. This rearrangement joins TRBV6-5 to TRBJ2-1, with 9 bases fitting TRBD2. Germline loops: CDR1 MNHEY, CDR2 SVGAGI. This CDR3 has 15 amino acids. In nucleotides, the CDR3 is TGTGCCAGCAGCCCGACTAGCGGCTCCTCCAATGAGCAGTTCTTC. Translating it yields CASSPTSGSSNEQFF.

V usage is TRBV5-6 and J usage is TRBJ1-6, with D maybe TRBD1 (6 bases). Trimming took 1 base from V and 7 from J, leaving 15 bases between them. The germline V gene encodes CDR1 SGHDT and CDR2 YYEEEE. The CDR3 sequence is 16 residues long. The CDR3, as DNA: TGTGCCAGCAGCTTGACCCCCCGCGGACAGAATTCACCCCTCCACTTT. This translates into CASSLTPRGQNSPLHF. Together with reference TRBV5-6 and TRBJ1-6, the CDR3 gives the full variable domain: DAGVTQSPTHLIKTRGQQVTLRCSPKSGHDTVSWYQQALGQGPQFIFQYYEEEERQRGNFPDRFSGHQFPNYSSELNVNALLLGDSALYLCASSLTPRGQNSPLHFGNGTRLTVT.

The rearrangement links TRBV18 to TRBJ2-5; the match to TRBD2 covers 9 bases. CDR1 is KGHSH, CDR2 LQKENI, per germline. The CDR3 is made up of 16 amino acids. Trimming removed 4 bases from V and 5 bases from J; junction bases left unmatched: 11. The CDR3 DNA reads TGTGCCAGCTCACGCGCCCAGGGACTAGCTGAGGAGACCCAGTACTTC. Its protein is CASSRAQGLAEETQYF.

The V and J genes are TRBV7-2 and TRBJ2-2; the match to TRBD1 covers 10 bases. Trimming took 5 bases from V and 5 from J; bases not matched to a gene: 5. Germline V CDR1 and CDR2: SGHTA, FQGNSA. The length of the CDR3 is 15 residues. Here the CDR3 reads CASSTTGGRTGELFF. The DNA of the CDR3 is TGTGCCAGCAGCACGACAGGGGGCAGGACCGGGGAGCTGTTTTTT.

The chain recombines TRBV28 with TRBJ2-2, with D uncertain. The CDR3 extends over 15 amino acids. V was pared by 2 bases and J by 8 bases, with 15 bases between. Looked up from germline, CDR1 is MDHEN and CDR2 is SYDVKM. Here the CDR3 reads CASSLRARSTGELFF. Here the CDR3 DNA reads TGTGCCAGCAGTTTACGAGCGAGGTCCACTGGGGAGCTGTTTTTT.

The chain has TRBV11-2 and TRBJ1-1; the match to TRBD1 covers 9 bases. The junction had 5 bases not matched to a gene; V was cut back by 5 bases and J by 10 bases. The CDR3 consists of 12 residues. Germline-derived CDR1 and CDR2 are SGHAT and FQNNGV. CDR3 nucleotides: TGTGCCAGCAGCGCTACAGGGGGCGTAGCTTTCTTT. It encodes CASSATGGVAFF.

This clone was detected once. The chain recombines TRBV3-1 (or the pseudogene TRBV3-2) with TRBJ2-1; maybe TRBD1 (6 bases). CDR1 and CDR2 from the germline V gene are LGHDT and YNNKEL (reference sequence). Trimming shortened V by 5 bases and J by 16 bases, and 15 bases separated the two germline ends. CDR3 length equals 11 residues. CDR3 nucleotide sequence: TGTGCCAGCAGCGACAGACAGGCTACCTTCTTC. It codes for CASSDRQATFF.

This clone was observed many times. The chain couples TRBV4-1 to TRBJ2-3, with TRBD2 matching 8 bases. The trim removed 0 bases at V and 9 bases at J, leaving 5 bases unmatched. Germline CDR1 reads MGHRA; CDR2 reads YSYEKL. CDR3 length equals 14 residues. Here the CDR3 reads CASSQEFTSGTQYF. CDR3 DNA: TGCGCCAGCAGCCAAGAATTCACTAGCGGCACGCAGTATTTT.

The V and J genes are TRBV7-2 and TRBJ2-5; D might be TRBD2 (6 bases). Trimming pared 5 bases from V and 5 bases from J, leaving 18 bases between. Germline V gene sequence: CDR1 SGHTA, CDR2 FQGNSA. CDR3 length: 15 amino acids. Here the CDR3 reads CASSLRSRGGETQYF. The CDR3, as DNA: TGTGCCAGCAGCCTACGAAGTCGAGGAGGGGAGACCCAGTACTTC.

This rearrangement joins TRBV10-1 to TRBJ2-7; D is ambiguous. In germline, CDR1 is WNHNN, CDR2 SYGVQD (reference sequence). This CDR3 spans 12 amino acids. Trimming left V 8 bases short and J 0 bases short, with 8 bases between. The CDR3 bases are TGCGCCAGCTTCGGCGGCTCCTACGAGCAGTACTTC. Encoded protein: CASFGGSYEQYF.

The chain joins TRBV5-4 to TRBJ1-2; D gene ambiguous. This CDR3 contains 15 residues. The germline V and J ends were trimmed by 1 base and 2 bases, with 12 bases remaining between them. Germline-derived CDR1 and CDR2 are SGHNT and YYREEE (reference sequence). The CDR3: CASSLLVGQNYGYTF. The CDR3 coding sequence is TGTGCCAGCAGCTTGTTGGTTGGGCAGAACTATGGCTACACCTTC.

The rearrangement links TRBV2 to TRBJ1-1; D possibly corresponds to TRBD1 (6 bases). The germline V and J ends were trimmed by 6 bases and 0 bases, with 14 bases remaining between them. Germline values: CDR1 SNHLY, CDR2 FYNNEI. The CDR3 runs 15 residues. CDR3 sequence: CASRDQGFLNTEAFF. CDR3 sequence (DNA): TGTGCCAGCAGGGACCAGGGGTTCCTGAACACTGAAGCTTTCTTT.

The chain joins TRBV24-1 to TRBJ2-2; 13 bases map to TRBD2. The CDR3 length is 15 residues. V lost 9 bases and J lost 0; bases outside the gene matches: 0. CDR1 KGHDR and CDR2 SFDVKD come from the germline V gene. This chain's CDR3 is CATGTSGANTGELFF. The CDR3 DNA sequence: TGTGCCACCGGGACTAGCGGGGCGAACACCGGGGAGCTGTTTTTT.

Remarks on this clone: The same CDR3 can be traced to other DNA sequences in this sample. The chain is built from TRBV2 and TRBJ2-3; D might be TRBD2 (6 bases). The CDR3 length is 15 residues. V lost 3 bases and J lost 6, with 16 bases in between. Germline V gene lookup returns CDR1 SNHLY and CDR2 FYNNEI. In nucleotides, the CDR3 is TGTGCCAGCAGTGAGAGGCGGGGCGGAGGGGATACGCAGTATTTT. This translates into CASSERRGGGDTQYF.

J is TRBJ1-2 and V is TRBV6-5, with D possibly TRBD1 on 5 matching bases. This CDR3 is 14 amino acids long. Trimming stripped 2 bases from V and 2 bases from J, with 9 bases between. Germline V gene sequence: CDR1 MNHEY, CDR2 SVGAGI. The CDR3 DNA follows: TGTGCCAGCAGTTACCTCGACAGAAACTATGGCTACACCTTC. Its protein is CASSYLDRNYGYTF.

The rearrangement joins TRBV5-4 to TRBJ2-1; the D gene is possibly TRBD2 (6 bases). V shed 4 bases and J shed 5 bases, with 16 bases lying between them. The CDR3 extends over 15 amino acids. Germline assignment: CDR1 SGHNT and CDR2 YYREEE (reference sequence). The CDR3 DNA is TGTGCCAGCAGCCCCCCCCGGGACTGGAACAATGAGCAGTTCTTC. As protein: CASSPPRDWNNEQFF.

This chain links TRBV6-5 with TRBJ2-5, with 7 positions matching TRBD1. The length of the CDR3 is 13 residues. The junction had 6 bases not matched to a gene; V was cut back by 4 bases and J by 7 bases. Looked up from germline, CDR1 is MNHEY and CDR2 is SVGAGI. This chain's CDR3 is CASSLQGLGTQYF. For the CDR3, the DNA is TGTGCCAGCAGTTTACAGGGGTTAGGGACCCAGTACTTC.

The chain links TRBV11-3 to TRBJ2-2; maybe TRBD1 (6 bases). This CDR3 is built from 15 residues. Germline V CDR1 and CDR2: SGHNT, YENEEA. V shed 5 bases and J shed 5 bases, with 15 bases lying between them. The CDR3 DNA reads TGTGCCAGCAGCAAAGGGGGATATGGGACCGGGGAGCTGTTTTTT. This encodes CASSKGGYGTGELFF.